Following are 12 T cell receptor beta chains from one sample sequenced in a study of cytomegalovirus exposure and HLA in healthy donors. The PCR made use of 60 Vbeta and 13 Jbeta primers. Clones were sequenced by immunoSEQ multiplex PCR, and TCRdb holds only the in-frame ones, with some missing. This sample carries roughly 110,000 clones, about 70% of them seen once, and the ten largest clones take 2% to 2.5%. The sequenced sample consisted of PBMCs. The source is a human donor in good health.

The V gene is TRBV19, the J gene TRBJ2-3, with 10 nucleotides matching TRBD1. The CDR3 spans 14 residues. Germline values: CDR1 LNHDA, CDR2 SQIVND (reference sequence). Trimming cost V 10 bases and J 5 bases; bases outside gene matches: 9. The CDR3 nucleotides read TGTGCCACTAAAGACAGGGGGCTTTTAGATACGCAGTATTTT. It encodes CATKDRGLLDTQYF.

For this clone: Its ends do not fully match the called genes, so a read error is possible. The rearrangement joins TRBV7-7 to TRBJ2-7; 7 bases agree with TRBD1. The CDR3 has 13 residues. The germline CDR1 and CDR2 sequences are SSHAT and FNYEAQ (reference sequence). CDR3 in amino acids: CASSLTGDKEQYF. CDR3 in DNA: TGTGCTAGCAGCTTAACAGGGGATAAGGAGCAGTACTTC.

CDR3 nucleotides: TGTGCCAGCAGCTTACCAGGGGTTCAAGGACAGCCCCAGCATTTT. The encoded protein is CASSLPGVQGQPQHF. The chain links TRBV5-8 to TRBJ1-5; possible D gene TRBD1, 6 bases. Trimming left V 2 bases short and J 7 bases short, with 16 bases between. Germline V gene data show CDR1 as SGHTS and CDR2 as YDEGEE. The CDR3 covers 15 residues.

The chain has TRBV6-1 and TRBJ2-5; a possible D gene is TRBD2 (6 bases). The DNA end favors TRBJ2-7, so the J call may be wrong. CDR1 and CDR2 (germline): MNHNS, SASEGT. The length of the CDR3 is 13 residues. The CDR3 DNA is TGTGCCAGTCGGGGACTCCCGCGGGACGAGCAGTACTTC. It codes for CASRGLPRDEQYF.

The chain couples TRBV9 to TRBJ2-2; 8 bases match TRBD2. In germline, CDR1 is SGDLS, CDR2 YYNGEE. V shed 3 bases, J shed 3 bases, and the junction held 4 bases outside the gene matches. The CDR3 has 15 residues. CDR3 in amino acids: CASSAGGSYTGELFF. Written as DNA, the CDR3 is TGTGCCAGCAGCGCGGGGGGGTCATACACCGGGGAGCTGTTTTTT. Full variable domain (rest looked up from reference TRBV9 and TRBJ2-2): DSGVTQTPKHLITATGQRVTLRCSPRSGDLSVYWYQQSLDQGLQFLIQYYNGEERAKGNILERFSAQQFPDLHSELNLSSLELGDSALYFCASSAGGSYTGELFFGEGSRLTVL.

The J gene is TRBJ2-2, the V gene TRBV6-5, with 8 bases that match TRBD2. Unmatched junction bases numbered 6, after V lost 6 bases and J lost 3 bases. The germline CDR1 and CDR2 sequences are MNHEY and SVGAGI. This CDR3 region has 15 residues. The CDR3 DNA reads as TGTGCCAGCAGCCGGGGGGGCGCCGACACCGGGGAGCTGTTTTTT. Translation: CASSRGGADTGELFF.

In this sample, this clone turned up a few times. The chain employs TRBV6-5 and TRBJ1-1; D remains unclear. CDR1 MNHEY and CDR2 SVGAGI come from the germline V gene. This CDR3 spans 12 amino acids. The V end was cut by 7 bases, the J end by 0 bases, with 6 bases between. CDR3 sequence (DNA): TGTGCCAGCAAACAAATGAACACTGAAGCTTTCTTT. This gives the protein CASKQMNTEAFF.

The chain joins TRBV6-1 to TRBJ2-3; TRBD2 might be the D (5 bases). This CDR3 region has 15 residues. Germline loops: CDR1 MNHNS, CDR2 SASEGT. V gave up 1 base and J gave up 4 bases, with 12 bases separating them. The CDR3 bases are TGTGCCAGCAGTGAAGGTTCCTTGAGGGCAGATACGCAGTATTTT. Its protein product is CASSEGSLRADTQYF.

A few counts support this clone. The gene calls are TRBV7-2 and TRBJ2-1; 8 nucleotides match TRBD2. The CDR3 runs to 18 residues. V trimming: 5 bases; J trimming: 3 bases; junction bases outside the gene matches: 15. Per the germline V gene, CDR1 is SGHTA and CDR2 is FQGNSA. This CDR3 is CASSPGVPGRANYNEQFF. The CDR3 region has the DNA TGTGCCAGCAGCCCTGGGGTACCCGGGAGGGCCAACTACAATGAGCAGTTCTTC. Full variable domain (outside the CDR3, taken from reference TRBV7-2 and TRBJ2-1): GAGVSQSPSNKVTEKGKDVELRCDPISGHTALYWYRQSLGQGLEFLIYFQGNSAPDKSGLPSDRFSAERTGGSVSTLTIQRTQQEDSAVYLCASSPGVPGRANYNEQFFGPGTRLTVL.

V and J are TRBV19 and TRBJ1-2; 9 positions agree with TRBD1. This CDR3 region has 14 residues. V trimming: 5 bases; J trimming: 0 bases; junction bases outside the gene matches: 1. CDR1 LNHDA and CDR2 SQIVND come from the germline V gene (reference sequence). The CDR3 DNA reads TGTGCCAGTAGTTGGGACAGGGCTAACTATGGCTACACCTTC. Translation gives CASSWDRANYGYTF.

This chain uses TRBV18 with TRBJ2-7; 7 bases align to TRBD2. The V gene end was trimmed by 0 bases and the J gene end by 4 bases; junction bases not matched to a gene: 6. The CDR3 is 15 amino acids. Per germline, CDR1 KGHSH and CDR2 LQKENI. The CDR3 loop reads CASSPPGGARYEQYF. The DNA for the CDR3 is TGTGCCAGCTCACCACCGGGAGGGGCGAGATACGAGCAGTACTTC.

This clone was seen a handful of times. This sequence joins TRBV7-9 and TRBJ1-1; D remains ambiguous. Germline CDR1 reads SEHNR; CDR2 reads FQNEAQ (reference sequence). Between the trimmed V and J ends, which lost 3 bases and 1 base, there was a span of 12 bases. The CDR3 consists of 15 residues. The CDR3 region is CASSFFGVPNTEAFF. CDR3 nucleotide sequence: TGTGCCAGCAGCTTTTTCGGAGTACCGAACACTGAAGCTTTCTTT.